This T cell receptor (beta chain) appears in the sequencing data of a study of T cells in Graves' hyperthyroidism and ophthalmopathy (dated by TCRdb to between 2018 and 2021). Some background on the complete study: Peripheral blood was collected at initial diagnosis, before any treatment. To identify distinguishing TCR V-J signatures, a discovery cohort of about 100 patients was used, comprising 40 to 45 with Graves' ophthalmopathy and 55 to 65 with stable Graves' hyperthyroidism. Prospective prediction of ophthalmopathy was tested in an independent validation cohort of under 20 hyperthyroidism patients and 17 patients who later progressed to ophthalmopathy. The approximately 100 discovery patients were divided at random into training and test sets in a 7:3 ratio. In addition, the study compared T-cell repertoires in thyroid tissue and in blood from a handful of Graves' hyperthyroidism patients. After blood sampling, hyperthyroidism patients were treated with methimazole at a starting dose of 30 mg daily, and ophthalmopathy patients were treated with high-dose intravenous methylprednisolone. TCR Vbeta CDR3 sequencing of some 140 peripheral blood samples (about 45 ophthalmopathy, 75 hyperthyroidism and approximately 17 progressor patients) is reported in the paper.

V is pruned by 6 bases and J by 3 bases, leaving 6 bases of the junction without a gene match. The CDR3 measures 15 amino acids from cysteine to phenylalanine. This entry keeps only the CDR3 DNA: 45 bases, framed from base 1. The germline V gene specifies SNHLY as CDR1 and FYNNEI as CDR2. Beyond this particular receptor, the publication reports: No statistical method was used to fix the sample size in advance, and group allocation was not hidden from the investigators. A model built on a 13 V-J signature distinguished ophthalmopathy from stable hyperthyroidism, reaching around 87% sensitivity and about 81% specificity in cross-validation and 80%/75% in testing. Most expanded thyroid clonotypes (frequency above 0.001) were also found in blood, which suggests that blood repertoires may mirror thyroid immune responses. In validation, the model predicted progression to ophthalmopathy with around 71% sensitivity and over 72% specificity, a median of about six months before onset.

As concerns this clonotype: Its antigen specificity is not known. No per-base quality is available; no much larger clone lies one base away.

The TCR beta CDR3 regions were amplified from the RNA transcripts. The TCR CDR3 was subjected to a first round of RT-PCR using the HTBI primer set and the Qiagen OneStep RT-PCR kit. Libraries were constructed in a second round of multiplex PCR, after which size selection and purification were performed. Paired-end sequencing of the libraries was performed with 100 bp reads on an Illumina HiSeq2000. The paper's processing steps were these. SOAPnuke was used to process the raw data, removing reads that contained adapters or uncalled bases, had a mean Phred below 15, or lacked an exact match to the constant primer or identifier. High-quality paired reads were merged using COPE v1.2.5, and each unique nucleotide sequence was defined as a clonotype. MiTCR v1.1 was used to align clonotypes to the IMGT TRBV, TRBD and TRBJ reference segments. The analysis was restricted to V-J combinations with a frequency above 0.0001, which together covered roughly 99% of the repertoires. A TCS score was defined as the ratio of F50 (clonal expansion) to E x V (chaos), with BLOSUM62-based TCRdist applied between CDR3 peptides within each V-J. Welch's t-statistics and random forest reduced 500 to 650 V-J features to 13, which were used in a naive Bayes classifier (R e1071). In-frame beta chains were kept once TCRdb had trimmed the public reads at Q25 with fastp and called clones with MiXCR. Each CDR3 protein gets just one entry, which takes the most common genes and DNA from the rows behind it. These V and J calls originate from TCRdb's pipeline instead of the authors' own analysis. The sample table lists roughly 700,000 distinct CDR3 sequences, around 15% of them with a count of one. Of the sample, roughly a tenth is held by the ten largest clones.

Stable Graves' hyperthyroidism was defined as the absence of progression to ophthalmopathy over 18 months of follow-up. Hyperthyroidism patients were newly diagnosed, had a disease duration of under 2 months, and were aged 18 to 65 years. Patients with uncontrolled infections, other autoimmune diseases, pregnancy or lactation were excluded. Clinical symptoms, serum thyroxine and TRAb, thyroid ultrasound, and orbital computed tomography formed the basis for the diagnoses. Ficoll-Paque density gradient centrifugation was used to isolate PBMCs from 8.5 to 10 ml of fresh peripheral blood. Total RNA was extracted using Trizol reagent, and RNA quality was assessed on an Agilent 2100 Bioanalyzer.

The rearrangement joined TRBV2 to TRBJ2-2; 8 bases in the middle match TRBD2. The sample taken for sequencing was blood. The TCR comes from a woman between 18 and 30 years old with Graves' hyperthyroidism. The nucleotide sequence is given as TGTGCCAGCAGGTCCGGACTAGCCCACACCGGGGAGCTGTTTTTT. It codes for CASRSGLAHTGELFF. Joined to the reference TRBV2 and TRBJ2-2 proteins, this CDR3 gives the full variable domain: EPEVTQTPSHQVTQMGQEVILRCVPISNHLYFYWYRQILGQKVEFLVSFYNNEISEKSEIFDDQFSVERPDGSNFTLKIRSTKLEDSAMYFCASRSGLAHTGELFFGEGSRLTVL.